This TCR beta chain was documented in a study of T cell repertoires in cytomegalovirus infection (dated by TCRdb to the late 2010s). Regarding the research as a whole: Peptide stimulations targeted recently identified HLA-C-restricted CMV epitopes, whose presentation resists viral immunomodulation, together with well-studied HLA-B-restricted epitopes. The HLA type of each donor mattered for the analysis, because public TCR beta signatures pointed to carriage of CMV infection along with the matching HLA type.

In light of the paper, this sample's treatment or condition label describes: in vitro stimulation with specific CMV peptide epitopes to enrich CMV-specific T cells. Concerning this clonotype: This receptor's antigen is unknown. There are no base qualities to consult, and no much larger clone falls within one base.

The paper's findings and limits, for the study overall: Cumulative frequency of public TCR beta family members discriminated carriers of CMV infection plus the relevant HLA type in this cohort and an independent approximately 370-donor cohort. The ex vivo response was dominated by HLA-C-restricted CMV-specific TCR beta clonotypes, and the single most frequent clonotype in two of eight donors was supplied by these HLA-C-restricted clonotypes.

The reads were generated on an Illumina HiSeq 1500. The public reads were run again by TCRdb, first through fastp at Q25 and then through MiXCR, and only productive beta chains were kept. Each entry is one CDR3 protein sequence, shown with its most common DNA and genes. The sample table records some 350,000 distinct CDR3 sequences; 25% to 30% of these occur just once. 20% of the sample is in the top ten clones. CDR1 and CDR2 are read off the germline V gene as MNHNS and SASEGT. Counted from cysteine to phenylalanine, this CDR3 has 15 amino acids. Just CDR3 DNA is preserved here, 45 bases in frame from base 1. The germline V and J ends show losses of 7 bases and 5 bases respectively, and no gene match explains 12 bases of the junction.

The clonotype was recovered from a human donor in good health (CMV status not recorded). Some clones in this sample may be carry-over from other donors' samples. The sequence joins TRBV6-1 to TRBJ1-1, with 8 central nucleotides matching TRBD1. The material sequenced was cultured PBMCs, taken from culture after CMV antigen stimulation. The DNA sequence is TGTGCCAGCAAAAAAAGGAGACAGGGGCATACTGAAGCTTTCTTT. Protein translation: CASKKRRQGHTEAFF.